This T cell receptor (beta chain) was obtained from a study of shared clonotypes between healthy human individuals. Assay used: immunoSEQ multiplex PCR; TCRdb lists only in-frame clones, some missing. The data contain 1.5 million to 2.5 million clones, approximately 95% of them singletons. The naive CD8 subset, CD45RO-negative cells positively selected for CCR7, excluded terminally differentiated effector memory CD45RA+ cells. This CDR3 is built from 18 residues. Trimming removed 4 bases at V and 3 bases at J, with 22 bases between. CDR1 and CDR2 (germline): MDHEN, SYDVKM. Input material: naive CD8+ T cells sorted from blood. V gene TRBV28 combines with J gene TRBJ1-5; D possibly corresponds to TRBD1 (5 bases). This TCR was sampled from a man aged 18 to 29 in good health. CDR3 nucleotide sequence: TGTGCCAGCAGTTCCCGATATCTCACAGGAGATACCAATCAGCCCCAGCATTTT. Its protein product is CASSSRYLTGDTNQPQHF.